Sequencing of this T cell receptor (beta chain) was carried out in a study of OX40 agonist ivuxolimab in advanced cancers. About the study: Patients receiving dose escalation had hepatocellular carcinoma, melanoma, renal cell or head and neck cancer. Cohort: around 83% men, mean age around 61, aged about 23 to 79.

Sequencing used immunoSEQ multiplex PCR; TCRdb keeps in-frame clones, though not all of them. Here the sample spans 58,000 or so clones, about 80% being singletons. The cohort excluded patients with autoimmune disease history or systemic immunosuppression. This specimen was CD4+ or CD8+ T cells sorted from blood, taken in a trial of the OX40 agonist ivuxolimab. This receptor was obtained from an adult with an advanced solid tumor such as melanoma, head and neck, liver or kidney cancer.

The CDR3 protein is CASSISSWGDNEQFF. CDR3 DNA sequence: TGTGCCAGCAGCATCTCTAGCTGGGGTGACAATGAGCAGTTCTTC. This rearrangement joins TRBV7-2 to TRBJ2-1; D possibly corresponds to TRBD2 (5 bases). Germline CDR1 SGHTA, CDR2 FQGNSA. This CDR3 is 15 amino acids long. The V and J ends lost 5 bases and 5 bases respectively, with 16 bases between them.